A selection of T cell receptor beta chains follows, all from one sample in a study of blood T cell repertoires in COVID-19. The method was immunoSEQ multiplex PCR; TCRdb's version includes in-frame clones alone and lacks a portion of them. The sample has 330,000 or so clones, approximately 92% seen once; the top ten hold around 20%. Material for sequencing was PBMCs or T cells enriched from blood (not recorded which). The receptor set was obtained from a woman aged 25 to 45 who had recovered from COVID-19. Both conserved end residues are part of each CDR3. A D gene is named only where the DNA matches it firmly. Size values are once, few and many counts, or a class for expanded clones, and some rows have none.

CDR3nt | CDR3aa | len | j_gene | v_gene | abundance | d_gene
TGTGCCAGCAGCCGACAGGGTTGGGCTAATGAAAAACTGTTTTTT | CASSRQGWANEKLFF | 15 | TRBJ1-4 | TRBV7-9 | - | TRBD1
TGCAGTGCTAGTTTGGTCAACAGGGGTAGCAATCAGCCCCAGCATTTT | CSASLVNRGSNQPQHF | 16 | TRBJ1-5 | TRBV20-1 | - | TRBD1
TGTGCCAGCAGTTTCGGCGGCGGCAAAGCTTTCTTT | CASSFGGGKAFF | 12 | TRBJ1-1 | TRBV27 | - | -
TGCGCCAGCAGCCGGGATTGGGGGCACTATGGCTACACCTTC | CASSRDWGHYGYTF | 14 | TRBJ1-2 | TRBV5-1 | - | -
TGTGCCAGCAGCTTACCGCACGAGGTGGAGGTTGGTACGCAGTATTTT | CASSLPHEVEVGTQYF | 16 | TRBJ2-3 | TRBV5-6 | - | -
TGTGCCAGCAGTTTCTTCCTGGGCCATCAGCCCCAGCATTTT | CASSFFLGHQPQHF | 14 | TRBJ1-5 | TRBV28 | - | -
TGTGCCAGCAACTTGGGGGGTACGCAGTATTTT | CASNLGGTQYF | 11 | TRBJ2-3 | TRBV6-5 | - | -
TGTGCCAGCACGACCAGGGACAGGGGGCCTGGGGCCAACGTCCTGACTTTC | CASTTRDRGPGANVLTF | 17 | TRBJ2-6 | TRBV28 | once | TRBD1
TGTGCCAGCAGCTTCACAGGGGGCACTGAAGCTTTCTTT | CASSFTGGTEAFF | 13 | TRBJ1-1 | TRBV5-4 | - | TRBD1
TGTGCCAGCAGTCCCCGGGACAGTGGTTATTCACCCCTCCACTTT | CASSPRDSGYSPLHF | 15 | TRBJ1-6 | TRBV27 | - | TRBD1
TGTGCCAGCAGCTTAAGGGCGGCTGGGCAGGGAAGGGATCAGCCCCAGCATTTT | CASSLRAAGQGRDQPQHF | 18 | TRBJ1-5 | TRBV7-9 | - | -
TGTGCCAGTAATAGCCCCGGTCAGCCCCAGCATTTT | CASNSPGQPQHF | 12 | TRBJ1-5 | TRBV19 | once | -
TGTGCCAGTTATGGTGCTAGCAATTTCCACGAGCAGTACTTC | CASYGASNFHEQYF | 14 | TRBJ2-7 | TRBV28 | few | -
TGTGCCAGCAGCTTAGCCAACGGGGGGGATAATGAAAAACTGTTTTTT | CASSLANGGDNEKLFF | 16 | TRBJ1-4 | TRBV13 | few | -
TGTGCCAGCAGCCCCAGCGGGGGGTACAATGAGCAGTTCTTC | CASSPSGGYNEQFF | 14 | TRBJ2-1 | TRBV5-4 | - | TRBD2
TGTGCCAGCAGTCCGGCCGGGAATTGGAATCAGCCCCAGCATTTT | CASSPAGNWNQPQHF | 15 | TRBJ1-5 | TRBV6-2/TRBV6-3 | - | -
TGTGCCTGGAGGCAGGTCTCTACCCAGTACTTC | CAWRQVSTQYF | 11 | TRBJ2-5 | TRBV30 | - | -
TGTGCCAGTAGTCCGACAGGGGGCTATGGCTACACCTTC | CASSPTGGYGYTF | 13 | TRBJ1-2 | TRBV19 | - | TRBD1
TGTGCCAGCAGCCAAGAAATCAGGGGCTACAATGAGCAGTTCTTC | CASSQEIRGYNEQFF | 15 | TRBJ2-1 | TRBV4-2 | - | -
TGTGCCAGCAATCCGGGACAGTTCACAGATACGCAGTATTTT | CASNPGQFTDTQYF | 14 | TRBJ2-3 | TRBV2 | - | TRBD1
TGCAGCGTTGATTCGGGATCGGGCACTGAAGCTTTCTTT | CSVDSGSGTEAFF | 13 | TRBJ1-1 | TRBV29-1 | - | -
TGTGCCAGCAGTTTCCGTCGACAGGGCGAGCAGTACTTC | CASSFRRQGEQYF | 13 | TRBJ2-7 | TRBV28 | - | TRBD1
TGTGCCTGGAGTGTATGCGACACAACCTACGAGCAGTACTTC | CAWSVCDTTYEQYF | 14 | TRBJ2-7 | TRBV30 | - | -
TGCGCCAGCAGCCCAACGGGACAGGCAGCTAATTCACCCCTCCACTTT | CASSPTGQAANSPLHF | 16 | TRBJ1-6 | TRBV5-1 | - | TRBD1
TGTGCCACCAGTGGCCCGGGACAGGGGCGAGGCGAAAAACTGTTTTTT | CATSGPGQGRGEKLFF | 16 | TRBJ1-4 | TRBV24-1 | - | TRBD1
TGTGCCAGCAGCTTCGGACAGGGTGATCCGGACGAGCAGTACTTC | CASSFGQGDPDEQYF | 15 | TRBJ2-7 | TRBV7-9 | - | TRBD1
TGTGCCAGCAGTTACGGTCGGGGGGCCACTGAAGCTTTCTTT | CASSYGRGATEAFF | 14 | TRBJ1-1 | TRBV6-5 | once | -
TGTGCCAGCAGCCAAGGAGTTACTCAGACTAGCGGGAGCTACAATGAGCAGTTCTTC | CASSQGVTQTSGSYNEQFF | 19 | TRBJ2-1 | TRBV3-1/TRBV3-2 | - | TRBD2
TGCGCCAGCAGCTATCGACAGGGCGAGACCCAGTACTTC | CASSYRQGETQYF | 13 | TRBJ2-5 | TRBV5-1 | - | TRBD1
TGTGCCAGTAGTATGCGACAGGGAGTGAGCACTGAAGCTTTCTTT | CASSMRQGVSTEAFF | 15 | TRBJ1-1 | TRBV19 | - | TRBD1
TGTGCCAGCAGCCAAGACCACAGGGGGCGGATAGTATACTTC | CASSQDHRGRIVYF | 14 | TRBJ2-7 | TRBV3-1/TRBV3-2 | - | TRBD1
TGTGCCAGCAGTGACCGGACAGGGATCAATCAGCCCCAGCATTTT | CASSDRTGINQPQHF | 15 | TRBJ1-5 | TRBV6-1 | - | TRBD1
TGTGCCAGCAGCCAAGCTGCCAGGGAGGCTAGCGGGAGGTACGAGCAGTTCTTC | CASSQAAREASGRYEQFF | 18 | TRBJ2-1 | TRBV3-1/TRBV3-2 | once | TRBD2
TGTGCCAGCAGCTCACTTCACTACGAGCAGTACTTC | CASSSLHYEQYF | 12 | TRBJ2-7 | TRBV5-4 | - | -
TGTGCCAGCAGCAGAACCTCTGGGCATGGAAACACCATATATTTT | CASSRTSGHGNTIYF | 15 | TRBJ1-3 | TRBV7-6 | - | -
TGCGCCAGCAGCCAAGCCGGACTAGCGGGGGGGCCCCGCTCCTACAATGAGCAGTTCTTC | CASSQAGLAGGPRSYNEQFF | 20 | TRBJ2-1 | TRBV4-1 | - | TRBD2
TGCGCCAGCAGACGTGACAGAAACACTGAAGCTTTCTTT | CASRRDRNTEAFF | 13 | TRBJ1-1 | TRBV5-1 | - | -
TGTGCCAGCAGCTTAACGGGACTCTCCGGGACAGAAGGCTACACCTTC | CASSLTGLSGTEGYTF | 16 | TRBJ1-2 | TRBV7-3 | - | TRBD1
TGTGCCAGCAGTGAAATGAGGTCTGGCTACACCTTC | CASSEMRSGYTF | 12 | TRBJ1-2 | TRBV6-1 | - | -
TGCGCCAGCAGCCCCCGGACAGGGGGAAACACCATATATTTT | CASSPRTGGNTIYF | 14 | TRBJ1-3 | TRBV4-3 | - | TRBD1
TGCAGTGTCCGGGTCCGGGACAGTGGTAACACCATATATTTT | CSVRVRDSGNTIYF | 14 | TRBJ1-3 | TRBV29-1 | - | TRBD1
TGTGCCAGCAGCTTGGGAGTACACACTGAAGCTTTCTTT | CASSLGVHTEAFF | 13 | TRBJ1-1 | TRBV5-4 | - | -
TGTGCCAGCGGATCCTCACAGGGGGCCCCCTCCGAAGCTTTCTTT | CASGSSQGAPSEAFF | 15 | TRBJ1-1 | TRBV6-5 | - | TRBD1
TGTGCCAGCTCCGACAGGGGGGCGCCCACTGAAGCTTTCTTT | CASSDRGAPTEAFF | 14 | TRBJ1-1 | TRBV18 | - | TRBD1
TGTGCCAGCAGCAACCAGGGATACGGGAGTAATGAGCAGTTCTTC | CASSNQGYGSNEQFF | 15 | TRBJ2-1 | TRBV11-2 | - | -
TGTGCCAGCAGCCAAGACCCCCTTCGGGACAGGGGGGACTATGGCTACACCTTC | CASSQDPLRDRGDYGYTF | 18 | TRBJ1-2 | TRBV4-2 | - | TRBD1
TGTGCCAGCAACCCGGACAGGGCCCAAGCCAAAAACATTCAGTACTTC | CASNPDRAQAKNIQYF | 16 | TRBJ2-4 | TRBV28 | - | TRBD1
TGTGCCAGCAGCTTCAGGGTCCCTAATGAAAAACTGTTTTTT | CASSFRVPNEKLFF | 14 | TRBJ1-4 | TRBV7-8 | - | -
TGTGCCAGCAGCTTAGCGGGAGGGCTCTACGAGCAGTACTTC | CASSLAGGLYEQYF | 14 | TRBJ2-7 | TRBV11-2 | - | TRBD2
TGTGCCAGCAGTTTAAATCAGTTCGTACTGAACACTGAAGCTTTCTTT | CASSLNQFVLNTEAFF | 16 | TRBJ1-1 | TRBV28 | - | -